The rows below give T cell receptor beta chains drawn from one sample of a study of Graves' ophthalmopathy and Graves' hyperthyroidism. One entry per CDR3 protein, called by TCRdb with MiXCR from the multiplex PCR reads. This table has a few hundred thousand distinct CDR3 sequences, roughly 40% appearing once. The sample comprised peripheral blood or thyroid tissue (not recorded which). Receptors originate from an adult man with Graves' hyperthyroidism. Each CDR3 is given with its conserved first and last residue. D genes are given only for firm matches. Clone size appears in some rows only: once, few, many, or a class for an expanded clone.

TRBV5-4	.	TRBJ2-3	.	CASSPGPRTDTQYF	TGTGCCAGCAGTCCTGGGCCACGCACAGATACGCAGTATTTT
TRBV7-6	TRBD1	TRBJ2-7	many	CASSTGTGPFEQYF	TGTGCCAGCAGCACCGGGACAGGGCCATTCGAGCAGTACTTC
TRBV5-1	TRBD1	TRBJ2-5	many	CASSWGQGSGEETQYF	TGCGCCAGCAGCTGGGGACAGGGATCGGGAGAAGAGACCCAGTACTTC
TRBV10-3	.	TRBJ1-2	many	CASSEQRVTNYGYTF	TGTGCCAGCAGTGAACAAAGGGTCACTAACTATGGCTACACCTTC
TRBV10-2	TRBD1	TRBJ1-2	once	CASKGQGRGYTF	TGCGCCAGCAAAGGACAGGGCCGTGGGTACACCTTC
TRBV2	TRBD2	TRBJ2-3	.	CASSLPGLAPDTQYF	TGTGCCAGCAGTTTACCGGGACTAGCGCCAGATACGCAGTATTTT
TRBV12-3/TRBV12-4	.	TRBJ2-7	.	CASRRNTGWESYEQYF	TGTGCCAGCAGAAGAAACACAGGGTGGGAATCCTACGAGCAGTACTTC
TRBV10-3	.	TRBJ1-1	.	CASSKFEGGSTEAFF	TGTGCCAGCAGTAAGTTTGAGGGGGGAAGTACTGAAGCTTTCTTT
TRBV5-8	.	TRBJ1-2	many	CASSLANYGYTF	TGTGCCAGCAGCTTGGCGAACTATGGCTACACCTTC
TRBV19	TRBD1	TRBJ2-7	many	CASSGSWTGKAYEQYF	TGTGCCAGTAGTGGCTCCTGGACAGGGAAGGCCTACGAGCAGTACTTC
TRBV6-6	TRBD1	TRBJ2-7	few	CASSYRTGSRYF	TGTGCCAGCAGTTACCGGACAGGGAGCCGGTACTTC
TRBV9	.	TRBJ2-6	few	CASSGQRAGANVLTF	TGTGCCAGCAGCGGGCAAAGGGCTGGGGCCAACGTCCTGACTTTC
TRBV7-9	.	TRBJ2-5	.	CASSFLKTGQETQYF	TGTGCCAGCAGCTTCCTCAAGACAGGACAAGAGACCCAGTACTTC
TRBV14	.	TRBJ1-1	many	CASSQDRWDEAFF	TGTGCCAGCAGCCAAGATAGATGGGATGAAGCTTTCTTT
TRBV29-1	.	TRBJ2-6	.	CSVQAGANVLTF	TGCAGCGTTCAAGCGGGGGCCAACGTCCTGACTTTC
TRBV4-1	.	TRBJ1-1	.	CAGSPVMNTEAFF	TGCGCCGGCAGCCCCGTAATGAACACTGAAGCTTTCTTT
TRBV19	TRBD1	TRBJ1-5	once	CASTPVGQSRNQPQHF	TGTGCCAGTACCCCGGTGGGACAGAGTCGCAATCAGCCCCAGCATTTT
TRBV6-5	TRBD1	TRBJ1-2	.	CASSYSTGGVYGYTF	TGTGCCAGCAGTTACTCGACAGGGGGCGTGTATGGCTACACCTTC
TRBV20-1	.	TRBJ2-7	.	CSARDRGGGTDSYEQYF	TGCAGTGCTAGAGATCGGGGGGGTGGGACAGACTCCTACGAGCAGTACTTC
TRBV15	TRBD1	TRBJ2-2	.	CASSTWTGMGTGELFF	TGTGCCAGCAGTACGTGGACAGGGATGGGGACCGGGGAGCTGTTTTTT
TRBV5-8	TRBD1	TRBJ2-5	many	CASSKQGEGETQYF	TGTGCCAGCAGTAAACAGGGGGAAGGAGAGACCCAGTACTTC
TRBV2	TRBD1	TRBJ2-7	.	CASSDMQGAFNEQYF	TGTGCCAGCAGTGATATGCAGGGGGCATTCAACGAGCAGTACTTC
TRBV7-2	.	TRBJ1-6	.	CASSVGDGNSPLHF	TGTGCCAGCAGCGTTGGAGACGGGAATTCACCCCTCCACTTT
TRBV12-3/TRBV12-4	.	TRBJ1-1	many	CASSKQGIANF	TGTGCCAGCAGTAAACAGGGAATAGCAAACTTT
TRBV7-8	.	TRBJ1-1	many	CASSFSRQAMNTEAFF	TGTGCCAGCAGCTTCTCCCGACAGGCAATGAACACTGAAGCTTTCTTT
TRBV2	.	TRBJ2-3	.	CASAATLGSTDTQYF	TGTGCCAGCGCGGCTACATTGGGTAGCACAGATACGCAGTATTTT
TRBV25-1	TRBD2	TRBJ2-5	.	CASSGLLGGGAVETQYF	TGTGCCAGCAGTGGCCTCCTTGGCGGGGGGGCCGTAGAGACCCAGTACTTC
TRBV20-1	TRBD1	TRBJ1-4	few	CSARTGTNEKLFF	TGCAGTGCTAGGACAGGGACTAATGAAAAACTGTTTTTT
TRBV20-1	.	TRBJ1-1	many	CSARAPAGLTGTEAFF	TGCAGTGCTAGGGCGCCCGCGGGCTTGACGGGCACTGAAGCTTTCTTT
TRBV24-1	TRBD1	TRBJ2-1	.	CATSDLNSGQGNEQFF	TGTGCCACCAGTGATTTGAATTCGGGACAGGGAAATGAGCAGTTCTTC
TRBV7-9	.	TRBJ1-5	.	CASSVEGLAADEHF	TGTGCCAGCAGCGTAGAAGGTCTAGCTGCGGACGAGCATTTT
TRBV20-1	TRBD2	TRBJ2-7	many	CSARPPSSGFYEQYF	TGCAGTGCTCGACCCCCTTCTAGCGGATTCTACGAGCAGTACTTC
TRBV9	TRBD2	TRBJ2-3	.	CASSVEGLAPDTQYF	TGTGCCAGCAGCGTAGAGGGACTAGCGCCCGATACGCAGTATTTT
TRBV19	TRBD1	TRBJ1-1	few	CASSFNRGRNTEAFF	TGTGCCAGTAGTTTCAACAGGGGAAGGAACACTGAAGCTTTCTTT
TRBV2	TRBD1	TRBJ2-2	few	CASRQGSGSNTGELFF	TGTGCCAGCAGACAGGGGTCAGGTTCTAACACCGGGGAGCTGTTTTTT
TRBV28	.	TRBJ2-7	few	CATFRGRGYEQYF	TGCGCTACCTTCCGGGGCAGGGGCTACGAGCAGTACTTC
TRBV6-1	.	TRBJ2-7	.	CATSEAQGWVYEQHF	TGTGCCACCAGTGAAGCTCAGGGGTGGGTCTACGAGCAGCACTTC
TRBV24-1	TRBD1	TRBJ1-5	.	CATSEGQGHNQPQHF	TGTGCCACCAGTGAGGGACAGGGCCACAATCAGCCCCAGCATTTT
TRBV20-1	.	TRBJ2-7	.	CSARWLAYERYF	TGCAGTGCACGCTGGTTAGCCTACGAGCGGTACTTC
TRBV2	.	TRBJ1-2	.	CASSGTEANYGYTF	TGTGCCAGCAGTGGGACAGAAGCTAACTATGGCTACACCTTC
TRBV2	.	TRBJ2-7	many	CASNRGTSYEQYF	TGTGCCAGCAATCGGGGCACCTCCTACGAGCAGTACTTC
TRBV29-1	.	TRBJ2-5	many	CSVEDRRRETQYF	TGCAGCGTTGAAGACCGCCGGCGCGAGACCCAGTACTTC
TRBV12-3/TRBV12-4	.	TRBJ2-5	many	CASRTAGPSQETQYF	TGTGCCAGCAGGACAGCCGGGCCGTCCCAAGAGACCCAGTACTTC
TRBV14	TRBD1	TRBJ1-1	many	CASSQDSRQGDTEAFF	TGTGCCAGCAGCCAAGATTCAAGGCAGGGGGACACTGAAGCTTTCTTT
TRBV12-3/TRBV12-4	TRBD1	TRBJ1-6	.	CASSLRDRGSPLHF	TGTGCCAGCAGTTTAAGGGACAGGGGTTCACCCCTCCACTTT
TRBV7-8	.	TRBJ2-5	many	CASSPPQETQYF	TGTGCCAGCAGCCCGCCGCAAGAGACCCAGTACTTC
TRBV7-6	TRBD1	TRBJ1-3	many	CASSLGQGEWSGNTIYF	TGTGCCAGCAGCCTCGGACAGGGGGAATGGTCTGGAAACACCATATATTTT
TRBV10-3	TRBD1	TRBJ1-1	.	CAIRKGQGGTEAFF	TGTGCCATCAGGAAGGGACAGGGGGGTACTGAAGCTTTCTTT
TRBV6-1	.	TRBJ1-2	many	CASSEKGPGYTF	TGTGCCAGCAGTGAAAAAGGGCCTGGCTACACCTTC
TRBV7-7	TRBD1	TRBJ2-5	.	CARGQERETQYF	TGTGCTAGGGGACAGGAGAGAGAGACCCAGTACTTC